This section outlines one T cell receptor (beta chain) sequence together with its context. Its cognate antigen is unknown. The study enrolled patients aged 18 to 65 with newly diagnosed hyperthyroidism of under 2 months' duration. The diagnostic basis comprised clinical symptoms, serum thyroxine and TRAb, thyroid ultrasound and orbital computed tomography. This specimen comes from a study of T cells in Graves' hyperthyroidism and ophthalmopathy. Notes on the study in general: The authors' 13 V-J model separated ophthalmopathy from stable hyperthyroidism.

The source material, RNA transcripts, was used to amplify TCR beta CDR3 regions. With the HTBI primer set, the TCR CDR3 went through a first round of RT-PCR. A single record per CDR3 protein comes from TCRdb applying MiXCR to the multiplex PCR reads. The sample yields about 400,000 distinct CDR3 sequences, under 15% seen once. The sequence was collected from a woman aged 18-29 years with Graves' hyperthyroidism. The sequencing sample was made of blood.

This CDR3 is CASSRDEGLDYGYTF. The CDR3 nucleotides are TGTGCCAGCAGCCGAGATGAGGGGTTGGACTATGGCTACACCTTC. The rearrangement joins TRBV4-2 to TRBJ1-2; tentative D call: TRBD1 (5 bases). V was shortened by 4 bases and J by 3 bases, with 15 bases between the two germline ends. The CDR3 is 15 residues long. Germline loops: CDR1 LGHNA, CDR2 YNFKEQ.